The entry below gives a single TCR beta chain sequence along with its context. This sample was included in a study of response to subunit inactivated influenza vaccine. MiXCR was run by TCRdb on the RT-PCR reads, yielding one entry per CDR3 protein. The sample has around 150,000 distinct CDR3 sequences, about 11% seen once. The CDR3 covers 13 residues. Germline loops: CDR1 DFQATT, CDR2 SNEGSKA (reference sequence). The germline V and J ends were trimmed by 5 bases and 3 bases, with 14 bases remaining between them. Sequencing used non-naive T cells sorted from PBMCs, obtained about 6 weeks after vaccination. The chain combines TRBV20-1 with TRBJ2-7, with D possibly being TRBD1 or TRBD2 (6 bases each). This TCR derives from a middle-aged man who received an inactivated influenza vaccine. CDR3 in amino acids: CSAETRGDYEQYF. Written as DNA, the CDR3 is TGCAGTGCTGAGACAAGGGGGGACTACGAGCAGTACTTC.